The 2 T cell receptor beta chains below come from one sample, sequenced in a study of molecular identifiers for immune sequencing clone quantification. A single record per CDR3 protein comes from TCRdb applying MiXCR to the PCR reads. The data show roughly 100,000 distinct CDR3 sequences, under 40% seen once. The sequenced sample was naive CD8+ T cells from blood, with Jurkat cell RNA spiked in. As for subset: FACS-sorted CD8+CD4-CCR7+CD45RA+ naive T cells. Receptor source: a human donor in good health. Some libraries in this study had Jurkat cell RNA spiked in.

This clonotype was detected many times. This chain links TRBV28 with TRBJ1-1; no clear D gene. Germline V gives CDR1 MDHEN, CDR2 SYDVKM. V was clipped by 6 bases and J by 4 bases, with 6 bases between them. The length of the CDR3 is 11 residues. This chain's CDR3 is CASSTTTEAFF. The CDR3 region has the DNA TGTGCCAGCAGCACGACCACTGAAGCTTTCTTT.

Only one count was recorded for this clonotype. A much larger clonotype is one base distant, so this may be a read error. The chain employs TRBV7-9 and TRBJ2-7, with D hard to call. The CDR3 consists of 13 residues. The V gene's germline CDR1 is SEHNR and CDR2 FQNEAQ (reference sequence). CDR3 residues: CASSSGFSYERYF. The CDR3 coding sequence is TGTGCCAGCAGCTCGGGTTTTAGCTACGAGCGGTACTTC.